Listed below are T cell receptor beta chains from one sample, sequenced in a study of blood T cell repertoires in COVID-19. Profiling relied on immunoSEQ multiplex PCR, and the TCRdb table lists in-frame clones only, not all of them. This table holds about 400,000 clones, about nine tenths found once. The sequencing input was peripheral blood. The receptors were sampled from a woman aged 30 to 39 with active or convalescent COVID-19. Each CDR3 is given with its conserved first and last residue. A D gene is named only where the DNA matches it firmly. Only some rows state a clone size, as once, few, many or a class for expanded clones.

clone size	V gene	J gene	D gene	CDR3 protein	CDR3 DNA
.	TRBV27	TRBJ1-2	.	CASSRSGGALGGYTF	TGTGCCAGCAGCCGCTCCGGGGGGGCCCTAGGAGGCTACACCTTC
once	TRBV7-2	TRBJ2-7	TRBD2	CASSQNPSGGLHEQYF	TGTGCCAGCAGTCAAAACCCCAGCGGGGGCCTCCACGAGCAGTACTTC
.	TRBV19	TRBJ2-1	.	CASSIEGGRSYNEQFF	TGTGCCAGTAGTATAGAAGGGGGACGCTCCTACAATGAGCAGTTCTTC
.	TRBV4-1	TRBJ1-4	.	CASSPGREKLFF	TGCGCCAGCAGCCCAGGGAGGGAAAAACTGTTTTTT
.	TRBV7-2	TRBJ1-5	.	CATKPQHF	TGTGCCACTAAGCCCCAGCATTTT
.	TRBV5-4	TRBJ2-1	TRBD2	CASSPKTSGNSYNEQFF	TGTGCCAGCAGCCCGAAGACTAGCGGGAACTCCTACAATGAGCAGTTCTTC
.	TRBV3-1/TRBV3-2	TRBJ2-5	TRBD2	CASSQEVAGGYQETQYF	TGTGCCAGCAGCCAAGAGGTAGCGGGAGGGTACCAAGAGACCCAGTACTTC
.	TRBV25-1	TRBJ1-2	.	CASSVRTATGYGYTF	TGTGCCAGCAGTGTACGGACAGCGACGGGCTATGGCTACACCTTC
.	TRBV3-1/TRBV3-2	TRBJ1-2	.	CASSPTHRPYGYTF	TGTGCCAGCAGCCCTACTCACAGGCCCTATGGCTACACCTTC
.	TRBV30	TRBJ1-5	.	CAWSLKGGTLIRSQPQHF	TGTGCCTGGAGTCTCAAGGGGGGGACGCTGATTCGGAGTCAGCCCCAGCATTTT
.	TRBV6-5	TRBJ2-1	.	CASSYRVYNEQFF	TGTGCCAGCAGTTACAGAGTTTACAATGAGCAGTTCTTC
.	TRBV10-1	TRBJ1-4	.	CASSGDILNEKLFF	TGCGCCAGCAGTGGGGACATACTTAATGAAAAACTGTTTTTT
.	TRBV5-5	TRBJ1-2	.	CASSLDTNYGYTF	TGTGCCAGCAGCCTGGACACCAACTATGGCTACACCTTC
.	TRBV4-1	TRBJ2-7	.	CASSPKLGSSYEQYF	TGCGCCAGCAGCCCAAAACTGGGGAGCTCCTACGAGCAGTACTTC
.	TRBV7-7	TRBJ2-3	.	CASSFGTTSTDTQYF	TGTGCCAGCAGCTTTGGCACTACTAGCACAGATACGCAGTATTTT
once	TRBV6-9	TRBJ2-7	TRBD2	CASSYSLAGDYEQYF	TGTGCCAGCAGTTATTCGTTAGCGGGGGACTACGAGCAGTACTTC
.	TRBV18	TRBJ1-5	.	CASSHNSNQPQHF	TGTGCCAGCTCACACAATAGCAATCAGCCCCAGCATTTT
.	TRBV7-8	TRBJ1-3	TRBD1	CASSQRTGVGGNTIYF	TGTGCCAGCAGCCAGCGGACAGGGGTGGGGGGAAACACCATATATTTT
once	TRBV10-3	TRBJ1-4	.	CAISGTVNEKLFF	TGTGCCATCAGTGGGACAGTTAATGAAAAACTGTTTTTT
.	TRBV2	TRBJ1-2	TRBD1	CATSGTGWGYTF	TGTGCCACTTCGGGGACAGGGTGGGGCTACACCTTC
once	TRBV5-6	TRBJ1-2	.	CASSFGHGDFYTF	TGTGCCAGCAGCTTTGGCCATGGAGATTTCTACACCTTC
.	TRBV7-2	TRBJ2-5	TRBD1	CASSWTGGETQYF	TGTGCCAGCAGCTGGACAGGGGGAGAGACCCAGTACTTC
.	TRBV3-1/TRBV3-2	TRBJ1-2	.	CASSQVPRLGYTF	TGTGCCAGCAGCCAAGTTCCCCGACTGGGCTACACCTTC
.	TRBV11-1	TRBJ2-7	TRBD2	CASSFGRGTPYEQYF	TGTGCCAGCAGCTTTGGGCGGGGGACTCCCTACGAGCAGTACTTC
.	TRBV29-1	TRBJ1-1	.	CSVAAGSEAFF	TGCAGCGTTGCTGCGGGGTCTGAAGCTTTCTTT
.	TRBV12-3/TRBV12-4	TRBJ1-2	TRBD1	CASSLTGGDGYTF	TGTGCCAGCAGTTTGACAGGGGGAGATGGCTACACCTTC
.	TRBV6-5	TRBJ1-2	.	CASSYSRRDYGYTF	TGTGCCAGCAGTTACTCAAGACGGGACTATGGCTACACCTTC
.	TRBV27	TRBJ2-3	TRBD2	CASSPLTSGGSTDTQYF	TGTGCCAGCAGTCCCTTGACTAGCGGGGGTAGCACAGATACGCAGTATTTT
.	TRBV27	TRBJ2-7	.	CASSFRGSYEQYF	TGTGCCAGCAGTTTCCGGGGGTCTTACGAGCAGTACTTC
.	TRBV5-4	TRBJ1-6	.	CASSDKQIDSYNSPLHF	TGTGCCAGCAGCGACAAACAGATCGACTCCTATAATTCACCCCTCCACTTT
.	TRBV2	TRBJ2-7	TRBD2	CASSGRGSYEQYF	TGTGCCAGCTCGGGGAGGGGCTCCTACGAGCAGTACTTC
once	TRBV27	TRBJ1-2	.	CASTTRGGYGYTF	TGTGCCAGCACCACCCGGGGGGGTTATGGCTACACCTTC
.	TRBV4-1	TRBJ1-4	TRBD1	CASSQDGQGAATNEKLFF	TGCGCCAGCAGCCAAGACGGACAGGGGGCAGCAACTAATGAAAAACTGTTTTTT
.	TRBV7-6	TRBJ2-3	TRBD2	CASSLGLAGVTDTQYF	TGTGCCAGCAGCCTGGGACTAGCGGGGGTTACAGATACGCAGTATTTT
.	TRBV7-2	TRBJ2-7	.	CASSLGAEQYF	TGTGCCAGCAGCTTAGGGGCCGAGCAGTACTTC
.	TRBV3-1/TRBV3-2	TRBJ1-3	TRBD1	CASSPTGTGNTIYF	TGTGCCAGCAGCCCGACAGGGACCGGAAACACCATATATTTT
.	TRBV12-3/TRBV12-4	TRBJ1-2	TRBD1	CASSFQGGHGYTF	TGTGCCAGCAGTTTCCAGGGGGGACATGGCTACACCTTC
.	TRBV29-1	TRBJ1-1	.	CSVAGNLNTEAFF	TGCAGCGTTGCGGGGAATCTGAACACTGAAGCTTTCTTT
.	TRBV7-9	TRBJ1-5	.	CASSLTGEAQPQHF	TGTGCCAGCAGCTTAACGGGAGAAGCTCAGCCCCAGCATTTT
.	TRBV12-3/TRBV12-4	TRBJ2-7	.	CASSFRGTYEQYF	TGTGCCAGCAGTTTTCGGGGAACCTACGAGCAGTACTTC
.	TRBV5-4	TRBJ2-5	TRBD2	CASSLGRERDQYF	TGTGCCAGCAGCTTGGGGCGGGAGAGAGACCAGTACTTC
.	TRBV5-6	TRBJ1-2	.	CASSLNGNYGYTF	TGTGCCAGCAGCTTGAACGGTAACTATGGCTACACCTTC
.	TRBV6-1	TRBJ2-3	.	CASSELPGRGFTDTQYF	TGTGCCAGCAGTGAATTGCCAGGAAGGGGTTTCACAGATACGCAGTATTTT
.	TRBV12-5	TRBJ2-1	.	CASGSYDEQFF	TGTGCTAGTGGTTCCTACGATGAGCAGTTCTTC
.	TRBV9	TRBJ1-1	.	CASSAWGRNTEAFF	TGTGCCAGCAGCGCTTGGGGGCGCAACACTGAAGCTTTCTTT